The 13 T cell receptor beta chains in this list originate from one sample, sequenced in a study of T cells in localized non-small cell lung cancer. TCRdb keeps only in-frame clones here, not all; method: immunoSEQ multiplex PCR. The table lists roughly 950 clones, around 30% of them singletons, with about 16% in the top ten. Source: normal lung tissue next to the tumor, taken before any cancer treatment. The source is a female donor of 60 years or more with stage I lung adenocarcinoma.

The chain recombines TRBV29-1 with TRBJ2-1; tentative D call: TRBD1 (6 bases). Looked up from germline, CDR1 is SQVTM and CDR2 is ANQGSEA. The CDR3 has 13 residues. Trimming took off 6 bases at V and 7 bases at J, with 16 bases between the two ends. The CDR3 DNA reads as TGCAGCGTGCGCGACAGGATTGGGAATGAGCAGTTCTTC. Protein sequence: CSVRDRIGNEQFF.

CDR3 bases: TGTGCCAGTACAACCCCGGGACAGAACTATGGCTACACCTTC. Protein product: CASTTPGQNYGYTF. The rearrangement links TRBV19 to TRBJ1-2; 7 bases match TRBD1. V was pared by 7 bases and J by 2 bases, with 7 bases of the junction left unmatched. The CDR3 runs to 14 residues. Per the germline V gene, CDR1 is LNHDA and CDR2 is SQIVND (reference sequence).

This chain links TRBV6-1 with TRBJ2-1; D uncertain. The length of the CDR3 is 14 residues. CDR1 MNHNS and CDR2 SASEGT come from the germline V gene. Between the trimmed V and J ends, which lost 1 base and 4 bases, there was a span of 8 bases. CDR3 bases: TGTGCCAGCAGTGAAGTTTGGCAGTACAATGAGCAGTTCTTC. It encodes CASSEVWQYNEQFF.

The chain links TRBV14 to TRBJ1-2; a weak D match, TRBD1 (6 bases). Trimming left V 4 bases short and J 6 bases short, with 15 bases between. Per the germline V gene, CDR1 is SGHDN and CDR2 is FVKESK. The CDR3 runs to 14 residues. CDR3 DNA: TGTGCCAGCAGCCTCGGGACATTCCGGGATGGCTACACCTTC. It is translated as CASSLGTFRDGYTF.

The CDR3 spells CASSRGGSDSQPQHF. CDR3 in DNA: TGTGCCAGTAGTAGGGGGGGAAGCGACAGTCAGCCCCAGCATTTT. The V gene is TRBV19, the J gene TRBJ1-5; maybe TRBD1 (5 bases). Germline V lookup: CDR1 LNHDA, CDR2 SQIVND (reference sequence). The CDR3 length is 15 residues. Trimming removed 4 bases from V and 6 bases from J, with 16 bases in between.

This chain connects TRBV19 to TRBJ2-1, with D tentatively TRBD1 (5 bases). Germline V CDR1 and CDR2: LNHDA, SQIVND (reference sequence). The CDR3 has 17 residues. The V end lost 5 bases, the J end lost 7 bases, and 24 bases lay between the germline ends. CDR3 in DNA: TGTGCCAGTAGTCCCCATCCAAGGGCCCTAGGGGCGAATGAGCAGTTCTTC. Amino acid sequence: CASSPHPRALGANEQFF. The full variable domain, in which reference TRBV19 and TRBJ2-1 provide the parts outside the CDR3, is DGGITQSPKYLFRKEGQNVTLSCEQNLNHDAMYWYRQDPGQGLRLIYYSQIVNDFQKGDIAEGYSVSREKKESFPLTVTSAQKNPTAFYLCASSPHPRALGANEQFFGPGTRLTVL.

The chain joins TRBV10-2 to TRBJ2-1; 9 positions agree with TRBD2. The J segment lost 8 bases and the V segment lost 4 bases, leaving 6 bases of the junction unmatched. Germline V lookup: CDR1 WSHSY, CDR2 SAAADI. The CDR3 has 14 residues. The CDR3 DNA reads TGCGCCAGCAGTGTCGGCGGGGGGGCTTATGAGCAGTTCTTC. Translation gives CASSVGGGAYEQFF.

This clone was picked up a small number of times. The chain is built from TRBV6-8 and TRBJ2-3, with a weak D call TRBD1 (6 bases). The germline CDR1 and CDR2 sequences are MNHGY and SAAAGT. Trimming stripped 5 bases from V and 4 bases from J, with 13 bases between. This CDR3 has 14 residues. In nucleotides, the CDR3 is TGTGCCAGCAGTCCTCGGACAGACCCAGATACGCAGTATTTT. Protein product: CASSPRTDPDTQYF.

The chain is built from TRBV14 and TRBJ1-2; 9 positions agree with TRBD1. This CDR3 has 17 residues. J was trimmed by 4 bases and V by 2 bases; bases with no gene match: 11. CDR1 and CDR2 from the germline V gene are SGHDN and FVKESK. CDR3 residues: CASSQIGHRGQGYGYTF. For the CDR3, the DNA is TGTGCCAGCAGCCAAATCGGGCACAGGGGGCAGGGCTATGGCTACACCTTC.

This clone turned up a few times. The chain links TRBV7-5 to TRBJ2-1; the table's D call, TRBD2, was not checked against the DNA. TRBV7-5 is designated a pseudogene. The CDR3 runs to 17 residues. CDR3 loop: CASSLASGSSSYNEQFF. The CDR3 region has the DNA TGTGCCAGCAGCTTGGCTAGCGGTTCCAGCTCCTACAATGAGCAGTTCTTC.

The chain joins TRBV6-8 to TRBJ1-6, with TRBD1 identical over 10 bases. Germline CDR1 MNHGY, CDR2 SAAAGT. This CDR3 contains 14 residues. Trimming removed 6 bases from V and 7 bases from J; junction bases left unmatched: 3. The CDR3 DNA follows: TGTGCCAGCAGACGGACAGGGGGAAATTCACCCCTCCACTTT. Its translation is CASRRTGGNSPLHF.

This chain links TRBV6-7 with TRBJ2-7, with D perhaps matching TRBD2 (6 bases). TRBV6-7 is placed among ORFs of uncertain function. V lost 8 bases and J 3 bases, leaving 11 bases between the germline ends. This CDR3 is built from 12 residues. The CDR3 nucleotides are TGTGCCAGCTCCCCGGGGGACTACGAGCAGTACTTC. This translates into CASSPGDYEQYF.

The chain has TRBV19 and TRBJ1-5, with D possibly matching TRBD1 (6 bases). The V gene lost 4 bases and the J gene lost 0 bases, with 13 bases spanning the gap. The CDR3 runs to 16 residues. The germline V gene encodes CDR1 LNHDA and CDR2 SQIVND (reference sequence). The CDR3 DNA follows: TGTGCCAGTAGTACCCCGGACAGAGCTAGCAATCAGCCCCAGCATTTT. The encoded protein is CASSTPDRASNQPQHF.